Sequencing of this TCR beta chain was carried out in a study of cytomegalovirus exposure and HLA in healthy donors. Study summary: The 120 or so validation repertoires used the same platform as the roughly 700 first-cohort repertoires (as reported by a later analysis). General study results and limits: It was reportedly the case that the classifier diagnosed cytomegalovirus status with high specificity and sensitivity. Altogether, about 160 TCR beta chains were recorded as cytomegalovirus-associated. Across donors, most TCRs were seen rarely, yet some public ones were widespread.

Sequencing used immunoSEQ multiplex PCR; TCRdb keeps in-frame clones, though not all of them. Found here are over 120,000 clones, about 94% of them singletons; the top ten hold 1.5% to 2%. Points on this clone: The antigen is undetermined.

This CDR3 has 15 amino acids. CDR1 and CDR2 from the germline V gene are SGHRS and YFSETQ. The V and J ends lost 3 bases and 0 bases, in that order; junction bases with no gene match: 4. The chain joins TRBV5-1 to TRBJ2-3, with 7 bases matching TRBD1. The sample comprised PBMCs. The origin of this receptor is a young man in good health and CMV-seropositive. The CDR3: CASSYRDRSTDTQYF. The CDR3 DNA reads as TGCGCCAGCAGCTATAGGGACAGAAGCACAGATACGCAGTATTTT.